The 14 T cell receptor beta chains given below trace back to one sample, sequenced in a study of T cells after yellow fever vaccination. Each CDR3 protein is one row after TCRdb ran MiXCR on the 5' RACE reads. The data show approximately 250,000 distinct CDR3 sequences, with more than 6.5% seen just once and roughly 1% held by the top ten. Sequenced here: CD4+ T cells sorted from PBMCs, sampled on the day of the yellow fever booster vaccination. These receptor sequences come from a man aged 25-45 years who received the YFV17D yellow fever vaccine.

In its sample, this clonotype was seen a few times. The rearrangement uses TRBV7-6 and TRBJ2-3, with 8 bases fitting TRBD2. CDR1 and CDR2 (germline): SGHVS, FNYEAQ. The CDR3 length is 17 residues. The junction had 11 bases not matched to a gene; V was cut back by 5 bases and J by 1 base. The DNA for the CDR3 is TGTGCCAGCAGCGTCGACTCTAGCGGGTTTGGCACAGATACGCAGTATTTT. Translated: CASSVDSSGFGTDTQYF.

This clonotype has at least ten counts. The rearrangement uses TRBV29-1 and TRBJ2-3; 10 positions match TRBD2. Germline V lookup: CDR1 SQVTM, CDR2 ANQGSEA. The V segment lost 7 bases and the J segment 0 bases; nucleotides outside the gene matches: 7. The CDR3 has 15 residues. The CDR3 DNA reads TGCAGCGGCCGCGGGACTAGCGAAAGCACAGATACGCAGTATTTT. This translates into CSGRGTSESTDTQYF.

In this sample, this clonotype turned up many times. V gene TRBV29-1 combines with J gene TRBJ2-7; D is undetermined. The ends were cut back, 4 bases at V and 0 bases at J, with 7 bases in the middle. CDR1 and CDR2 from the germline V gene are SQVTM and ANQGSEA. This CDR3 is 12 amino acids long. CDR3 residues: CSVARYSYEQYF. DNA for the CDR3: TGCAGCGTTGCTCGTTACTCCTACGAGCAGTACTTC.

This clonotype was counted a few times. V gene TRBV6-2 or TRBV6-3 combines with J gene TRBJ2-3; no reliable D call. V was trimmed by 7 bases and J by 1 base, leaving 9 bases between them. Per the germline V gene, CDR1 is MNHEY and CDR2 is SVGEGT. This CDR3 comprises 13 residues. CDR3 sequence (DNA): TGTGCCAGCATGGATGACGGCACAGATACGCAGTATTTT. This translates into CASMDDGTDTQYF.

This clonotype was observed many times. This sequence joins TRBV7-6 and TRBJ2-1; TRBD2 aligns across 11 bases. Trimming removed 5 bases from V and 8 bases from J; junction bases left unmatched: 8. Germline V lookup: CDR1 SGHVS, CDR2 FNYEAQ. This CDR3 has 15 residues. The CDR3 DNA follows: TGTGCCAGCAGCCGACAGACTAGCGGGACCGATGAGCAGTTCTTC. It translates to CASSRQTSGTDEQFF.

The chain links TRBV20-1 to TRBJ2-7; D unclear. Germline V gives CDR1 DFQATT, CDR2 SNEGSKA (reference sequence). Trimming stripped 6 bases from V and 3 bases from J, with 9 bases between. The CDR3 contains 11 residues. CDR3 in amino acids: CSASVDYEQYF. DNA of the CDR3: TGCAGTGCCTCGGTGGACTACGAGCAGTACTTC.

The V call is TRBV9, the J call TRBJ2-7; D is uncertain. Germline CDR1 is SGDLS and CDR2 is YYNGEE. The CDR3 is 14 residues long. V was shortened by 0 bases and J by 6 bases, with 13 bases between the two germline ends. The CDR3 DNA reads TGTGCCAGCAGCGTAGAAGGGTATGTGTCCGAGCAGTACTTC. This translates into CASSVEGYVSEQYF.

V is TRBV29-1 and J is TRBJ1-2; possible D gene TRBD1, 6 bases. The ends were cut back, 7 bases at V and 2 bases at J, with 8 bases in the middle. The CDR3 length is 11 residues. Germline CDR1 reads SQVTM; CDR2 reads ANQGSEA. The CDR3, as DNA: TGCAGCGCCCAGGGGAACTATGGCTACACCTTC. This encodes CSAQGNYGYTF. The entire variable domain, with the rest obtained from reference TRBV29-1 and TRBJ1-2, is as follows: SAVISQKPSRDICQRGTSLTIQCQVDSQVTMMFWYRQQPGQSLTLIATANQGSEATYESGFVIDKFPISRPNLTFSTLTVSNMSPEDSSIYLCSAQGNYGYTFGSGTRLTVV.

This clonotype was seen a handful of times. The chain uses TRBV30 and TRBJ2-1; D is ambiguous. The V end lost 3 bases, the J end lost 6 bases, and 12 bases lay between the germline ends. The CDR3 totals 13 residues. CDR1 and CDR2 from the germline V gene are GTSNPN and SVGIG (reference sequence). In DNA, the CDR3 is TGTGCCTGGAGGTCCCGTAGGCTCAATGAGCAGTTCTTC. Translation gives CAWRSRRLNEQFF. The full variable domain, completed using reference TRBV30 and TRBJ2-1, is SQTIHQWPATLVQPVGSPLSLECTVEGTSNPNLYWYRQAAGRGLQLLFYSVGIGQISSEVPQNLSASRPQDRQFILSSKKLLLSDSGFYLCAWRSRRLNEQFFGPGTRLTVL.

This clonotype was detected many times. The chain is built from TRBV7-2 and TRBJ2-1; 8 bases fit TRBD1. V trimming: 3 bases; J trimming: 8 bases; junction bases outside the gene matches: 6. From germline, CDR1 is SGHTA and CDR2 FQGNSA. This CDR3 spans 14 amino acids. The CDR3 loop is CASSFSTGEDEQFF. As DNA, the CDR3 is TGTGCCAGCAGCTTCTCGACAGGGGAGGATGAGCAGTTCTTC. The full variable domain, with the rest looked up from reference TRBV7-2 and TRBJ2-1, is GAGVSQSPSNKVTEKGKDVELRCDPISGHTALYWYRQSLGQGLEFLIYFQGNSAPDKSGLPSDRFSAERTGGSVSTLTIQRTQQEDSAVYLCASSFSTGEDEQFFGPGTRLTVL.

This clonotype was counted many times. The chain employs TRBV5-1 and TRBJ1-1; the D is unclear. Trimming took off 1 base at V and 0 bases at J, with 10 bases between the two ends. The V gene's germline CDR1 is SGHRS and CDR2 YFSETQ. The CDR3 contains 15 residues. The chain's CDR3 is CASSLSTPMNTEAFF. In DNA form, the CDR3 reads TGCGCCAGCAGCTTGTCGACCCCTATGAACACTGAAGCTTTCTTT.

The chain links TRBV7-8 to TRBJ2-3; a weak D match, TRBD2 (5 bases). This CDR3 spans 13 amino acids. With 5 bases removed from V and 13 bases from J, the gap between germline ends came to 19 bases. Germline-derived CDR1 and CDR2 are SGHVS and FQNEAQ. The CDR3 region has the DNA TGTGCCAGCAGCCCGGAGCGAGCGGATAAAAAGTATTTT. Encoded protein: CASSPERADKKYF.

This clonotype occurred many times. The gene calls are TRBV20-1 and TRBJ2-5; D unclear. Germline V gene sequence: CDR1 DFQATT, CDR2 SNEGSKA (reference sequence). The CDR3 runs 14 residues. V gave up 4 bases and J gave up 2 bases, with 14 bases separating them. The CDR3 spells CSATDDSPQETQYF. CDR3 nucleotide sequence: TGCAGTGCTACCGATGATTCCCCACAAGAGACCCAGTACTTC.

The chain has TRBV7-8 and TRBJ1-5, with TRBD1 identical over 7 bases. The germline V gene encodes CDR1 SGHVS and CDR2 FQNEAQ. CDR3 size: 14 residues. The junction had 5 bases not matched to a gene; V was cut back by 5 bases and J by 4 bases. CDR3 sequence: CASSADRANQPQHF. CDR3 coding DNA: TGTGCCAGCAGCGCCGACAGGGCGAATCAGCCCCAGCATTTT.